These 22 T cell receptor beta chains came from one sample sequenced in a study of cytomegalovirus exposure and HLA in healthy donors. Use of 60 Vbeta and 13 Jbeta primers characterized the PCR. TCRdb keeps only in-frame clones here, not all; method: immunoSEQ multiplex PCR. The table lists approximately 220,000 clones, 80% to 90% of them singletons. The sample comprised PBMCs. The receptors were gathered from a young man in good health and CMV-seronegative.

The CDR3 spells CASSWDRATGEAFF. CDR3 nucleotide sequence: TGTGCCAGCAGCTGGGACAGGGCTACAGGTGAAGCTTTCTTT. This chain links TRBV7-9 with TRBJ1-1, with TRBD1 matching 9 bases. CDR1 and CDR2 (germline): SEHNR, FQNEAQ (reference sequence). With V trimmed by 4 bases and J by 7 bases, 7 bases remained unmatched. CDR3 length: 14 residues. The variable domain in full, completed from reference TRBV7-9 and TRBJ1-1, reads DTGVSQNPRHKITKRGQNVTFRCDPISEHNRLYWYRQTLGQGPEFLTYFQNEAQLEKSRLLSDRFSAERPKGSFSTLEIQRTEQGDSAMYLCASSWDRATGEAFFGQGTRLTVV.

This clone occurred a few times. The genes are TRBV7-9 and TRBJ1-1; TRBD1 matches at 8 bases. The CDR3 contains 14 residues. Germline V gives CDR1 SEHNR, CDR2 FQNEAQ (reference sequence). Trimming cost V 5 bases and J 4 bases; bases outside gene matches: 6. The CDR3 coding sequence is TGTGCCAGCAGCAAACAGGGGGGGAGCACTGAAGCTTTCTTT. It is translated as CASSKQGGSTEAFF. Filled out from reference TRBV7-9 and TRBJ1-1, the complete variable domain reads DTGVSQNPRHKITKRGQNVTFRCDPISEHNRLYWYRQTLGQGPEFLTYFQNEAQLEKSRLLSDRFSAERPKGSFSTLEIQRTEQGDSAMYLCASSKQGGSTEAFFGQGTRLTVV.

The V call is TRBV5-4, the J call TRBJ2-7; 8 bases line up with TRBD1. Germline lookup yields CDR1 SGHNT and CDR2 YYREEE (reference sequence). The ends lost 4 bases at V and 5 bases at J; junction bases unmatched: 8. The CDR3 extends over 14 amino acids. CDR3: CASSGGQGRHEQYF. DNA for the CDR3: TGTGCCAGCAGCGGCGGACAGGGTCGGCACGAGCAGTACTTC.

This clone has a handful of counts. This chain connects TRBV5-1 to TRBJ1-5; 9 nucleotides agree with TRBD1. Germline V gives CDR1 SGHRS, CDR2 YFSETQ. This CDR3 is 14 amino acids long. J lost 5 bases, V lost 6 bases, and 6 bases had no gene match. As DNA, the CDR3 is TGCGCCAGCAACAGAAGGACAGGGGATCAGCCCCAGCATTTT. Its protein is CASNRRTGDQPQHF.

V is TRBV28 and J is TRBJ1-2; 7 bases line up with TRBD1. The CDR3 runs to 13 residues. The trim removed 5 bases at V and 5 bases at J, leaving 5 bases unmatched. CDR1 and CDR2 (germline): MDHEN, SYDVKM. The CDR3 sequence: CASSPRDRYGYTF. In DNA form, the CDR3 reads TGTGCCAGCAGTCCAAGGGACAGATATGGCTACACCTTC.

The J gene is TRBJ1-1, the V gene TRBV18; unclear D gene. There are 15 residues in the CDR3. Germline V CDR1 and CDR2: KGHSH, LQKENI. V lost 0 bases and J lost 1, with 9 bases in between. The CDR3 here is CASSPPYTANTEAFF. As DNA, the CDR3 is TGTGCCAGCTCACCACCGTACACAGCGAACACTGAAGCTTTCTTT.

This clone was counted only a few times. V gene TRBV27 combines with J gene TRBJ2-7; 10 nucleotides align to TRBD1. The CDR3 has 15 residues. J lost 4 bases, V lost 6 bases, and 9 bases had no gene match. Germline values: CDR1 MNHEY, CDR2 SMNVEV (reference sequence). CDR3 residues: CASSLRQGARYEQYF. The CDR3, as DNA: TGTGCCAGCAGCCTACGACAGGGGGCGCGGTACGAGCAGTACTTC.

The chain combines TRBV4-2 with TRBJ1-2; D is ambiguous. The CDR3 runs to 14 residues. Germline values: CDR1 LGHNA, CDR2 YNFKEQ. V lost 3 bases to trimming and J lost 4 bases, with 12 bases between them. The CDR3 coding sequence is TGTGCCAGCAGCCAGCCGGCCGAGGGCTATGGCTACACCTTC. Protein: CASSQPAEGYGYTF.

This chain connects TRBV7-9 to TRBJ2-1, with 7 positions matching TRBD1. Trimming cost V 2 bases and J 2 bases; bases outside gene matches: 12. Germline CDR1 SEHNR, CDR2 FQNEAQ (reference sequence). The CDR3 covers 18 residues. DNA for the CDR3: TGTGCCAGCAGCTTACTAGGGCTGACAGGGAGTGCCTACAATGAGCAGTTCTTC. It specifies CASSLLGLTGSAYNEQFF.

The chain recombines TRBV29-1 with TRBJ1-2, with 8 bases that match TRBD1. Germline values: CDR1 SQVTM, CDR2 ANQGSEA. V lost 7 bases to trimming and J lost 6 bases; unmatched junction nucleotides: 7. This CDR3 has 12 amino acids. The chain's CDR3 is CSAGGQVDGYTF. Here the CDR3 DNA reads TGCAGCGCTGGGGGACAGGTAGATGGCTACACCTTC. Supplemented by reference TRBV29-1 and TRBJ1-2, the full variable domain reads SAVISQKPSRDICQRGTSLTIQCQVDSQVTMMFWYRQQPGQSLTLIATANQGSEATYESGFVIDKFPISRPNLTFSTLTVSNMSPEDSSIYLCSAGGQVDGYTFGSGTRLTVV.

This chain connects TRBV6-5 to TRBJ2-4; 8 bases are a match to TRBD1. Germline trimming cut 6 bases from V and 6 bases from J; bases unmatched to any gene: 4. The V gene's germline CDR1 is MNHEY and CDR2 SVGAGI. The CDR3 extends over 13 amino acids. The CDR3 sequence: CASSRTGLNIQYF. As DNA, the CDR3 is TGTGCCAGCAGCCGGACAGGGTTAAACATTCAGTACTTC.

In its sample, this clone was seen once. The chain has TRBV5-1 and TRBJ2-3; weak D call: TRBD1 (6 bases). V gave up 5 bases and J gave up 4 bases, with 20 bases separating them. Germline-derived CDR1 and CDR2 are SGHRS and YFSETQ. The CDR3 totals 16 residues. The CDR3 DNA reads as TGCGCCAGCAGACGAGGTACGACAGGTGTGCCAGATACGCAGTATTTT. Its translation is CASRRGTTGVPDTQYF.

CDR3: CASSQNFDRGLTEAFF. CDR3 nucleotides: TGCGCCAGCAGCCAAAACTTTGACAGGGGGCTCACTGAAGCTTTCTTT. The rearrangement joins TRBV4-1 to TRBJ1-1, with 10 bases aligning to TRBD1. Germline CDR1 is MGHRA and CDR2 is YSYEKL. With V trimmed by 2 bases and J by 4 bases, 7 bases remained unmatched. CDR3 size: 16 residues.

This chain uses TRBV4-3 with TRBJ1-3; no definite D call. V was clipped by 1 base and J by 0 bases, with 10 bases between them. The CDR3 sequence is 16 residues long. The germline V gene has CDR1 LGHNA and CDR2 YSLEER. The CDR3 is CASSQAPYSSGNTIYF. The CDR3 coding sequence is TGCGCCAGCAGCCAAGCCCCATACAGCTCTGGAAACACCATATATTTT.

The V and J genes are TRBV6-5 and TRBJ1-1, with a weak D call TRBD1 (5 bases). The CDR3 consists of 15 residues. Germline V gene sequence: CDR1 MNHEY, CDR2 SVGAGI. V was shortened by 2 bases and J by 3 bases, with 13 bases between the two germline ends. CDR3 DNA sequence: TGTGCCAGCAGTTACGAACCGGGGGTGGACACTGAAGCTTTCTTT. Translating it yields CASSYEPGVDTEAFF.

V and J are TRBV28 and TRBJ2-7; 8 nucleotides agree with TRBD1. CDR3 length: 15 amino acids. The germline CDR1 and CDR2 sequences are MDHEN and SYDVKM. With V trimmed by 5 bases and J by 3 bases, 9 bases remained unmatched. The CDR3 sequence is CASSQPRDRSYEQYF. CDR3 in DNA: TGTGCCAGCAGTCAGCCCCGGGACAGGAGCTACGAGCAGTACTTC.

This chain uses TRBV21-1 with TRBJ1-1; the DNA was not compared with TRBD1, the D call given in the table. TRBV21-1 is reported as a pseudogene. This CDR3 is 12 amino acids long. CDR3 in amino acids: CAKGPFGTEAFF. Here the CDR3 DNA reads TGTGCCAAGGGGCCCTTCGGAACTGAAGCTTTCTTT.

This chain connects TRBV2 to TRBJ2-2, with D possibly matching TRBD1 (6 bases). V lost 5 bases, J lost 5 bases, and 12 bases lay in between. The germline V gene encodes CDR1 SNHLY and CDR2 FYNNEI. This CDR3 has 14 residues. CDR3 in DNA: TGTGCCAGCAGTCCTTACAGGGAGACCGGGGAGCTGTTTTTT. The encoded protein is CASSPYRETGELFF.

The chain links TRBV6-6 to TRBJ2-3; 9 bases map to TRBD2. The CDR3 has 15 residues. The germline gives CDR1 MNHNY, CDR2 SVGAGI (reference sequence). V lost 2 bases, J lost 5 bases, and 5 bases stayed unmatched. Written as DNA, the CDR3 is TGTGCCAGCAGTTACGATCCTAGCGGGGAAGATACGCAGTATTTT. This encodes CASSYDPSGEDTQYF.

The chain combines TRBV19 with TRBJ2-7; TRBD1 is a possible D gene (7 bases). Deletions cut 5 bases from V and 2 bases from J, with 16 bases between. CDR1 and CDR2 (germline): LNHDA, SQIVND (reference sequence). The CDR3 totals 15 residues. The CDR3, as DNA: TGTGCCAGTAGTCGCCAGCAGGGGGGAACCTACGAGCAGTACTTC. Protein sequence: CASSRQQGGTYEQYF.

The rearrangement links TRBV5-1 to TRBJ1-6, with 11 bases lining up with TRBD1. J was trimmed by 6 bases and V by 3 bases; bases with no gene match: 11. From germline, CDR1 is SGHRS and CDR2 YFSETQ. The CDR3 spans 18 residues. CDR3 in DNA: TGCGCCAGCAGCTCCGTCCCCGGGACAGGGGGTTTTAATTCACCCCTCCACTTT. This gives the protein CASSSVPGTGGFNSPLHF.

The chain joins TRBV11-3 to TRBJ1-3; possibly TRBD1 for D (5 bases). CDR1 is SGHNT, CDR2 YENEEA, per germline. Deletions cut 5 bases from V and 0 bases from J, with 14 bases between. There are 16 residues in the CDR3. In DNA form, the CDR3 reads TGTGCCAGCAGCCGGGGGAGAGGGGACTCTGGAAACACCATATATTTT. Translated, it gives CASSRGRGDSGNTIYF.